In this sample, the clone carrying this T cell receptor beta chain turned up many times. Its antigen is unidentified. The sample originates from a study of identical twins. Findings and caveats of the study: Part of the zero-insertion signal could reflect confounding by invariant MAIT and iNKT cells. A lower insertion count was a feature of abundant cord blood beta clonotypes, with no such feature in memory repertoires.

One entry per CDR3 protein, called by TCRdb with MiXCR from the 5' RACE reads. The data contain around 480,000 distinct CDR3 sequences, about 14% of them singletons. Healthy Caucasians were all of the donors. The data also belong to a second study, concerning yellow fever vaccine responses in identical twins.

The receptor's source is a woman younger than 30 in good health. The sequenced sample consisted of CD4+ T cells sorted from blood.

CDR3 region: CASSSWGGNYEQYF. CDR3 DNA: TGCGCCAGCAGCTCTTGGGGTGGAAACTACGAGCAGTACTTC. This chain links TRBV5-1 with TRBJ2-7; D is ambiguous. CDR3 length: 14 residues. The germline V and J ends were trimmed by 3 bases and 3 bases, with 13 bases remaining between them. From germline, CDR1 is SGHRS and CDR2 YFSETQ.